The following is a TCR beta chain sequence with its context. There is no known antigen for this receptor. One base away there is no much larger clone; base qualities are not given. The library was obtained by the immunoSEQ multiplex PCR assay. Rearranged TCR beta chain sequences were amplified with the hsTCRB Kit following the manufacturer's protocol. Sequencing of TCRB libraries was carried out on an Illumina MiSeq. As for how the authors treated the data: The kit vendor's proprietary platform handled demultiplexing, trimming and gene mapping. This immuneACCESS table, as held by TCRdb, lists in-frame sequences with V and J called but not all clones. Of the missing ones, under half trace to an unresolved V gene in checked studies; the others have no known cause. V and J calls and clone size come straight from that table; D and trimming were deduced from the DNA. In all, the sample holds over 40,000 clones, and around 81% of those were seen once. 4.7% of the sample is in the top ten clones.

The sample comes from a study of a mutant IDH1 vaccine in newly diagnosed glioma (dated by TCRdb to about 2021). Study-level background: In the chemotherapy-containing groups, vaccination started alongside temozolomide cycles, whereas in patients who had radiotherapy alone it started 4-6 weeks after radiotherapy. Prior to enrollment, standard therapy consisting of radiotherapy alone, temozolomide alone, or radiochemotherapy with temozolomide had been administered to patients, with the combination being received by most patients. The week-35 safety follow-up took place at visit V12, and the week-47 end of study took place at visit V13. Peripheral blood was drawn at six visits: V03 (baseline), V05, V07, V10, V12 and V13. Of the roughly 33 treated patients, about 62% were male and approximately 40% were female, and the mean age was approximately 40 years. Longitudinal TCRB deep sequencing was performed for roughly 24 treated patients wherever samples were available for exploratory analyses. What the authors observed across the whole study: Pseudoprogression seemed to be unrelated to changes in the top peripheral T cell clonotypes found by TCRB sequencing. The authors noted that analyses of patient blood samples could not be reproduced because of sample limitations. Immune responses induced by the vaccine were seen in over 90% of patients across multiple MHC alleles. Selection of PBMC samples for TCRB deep sequencing was based on availability.

Taken with the paper, the label for time point translates to: week 35, safety follow-up. Each vaccine dose was 300 ug of a 20-mer mutant IDH1 peptide in Montanide, given subcutaneously with topical imiquimod. Patients were given eight vaccinations, in weeks 1, 3, 5, 7, 11, 15, 19 and 23, which matched visits V03 through V10. All donors had newly diagnosed IDH1-mutant astrocytomas of WHO grade 3 or 4 that showed loss of nuclear ATRX. The samples were drawn from NOA16, a multicentre, single-arm, open-label phase I trial in Germany that tested a mutant IDH1 peptide vaccine in humans for the first time. Genomic DNA for TCRB sequencing was isolated from EDTA blood with the DNeasy Blood and Tissue Kit. The CDR3 has 16 amino acids, counting the end cysteine and phenylalanine. The kept DNA is CDR3 alone, 48 bases in frame from the first base. Compared with germline, V lacks 4 bases and J lacks 6 bases; bases without a gene match: 7. CDR1 MGHRA and CDR2 YSYEKL were looked up in the germline V gene.

The sequence is built from TRBV4-1 and TRBJ2-2; TRBD2 lines up with 11 middle nucleotides. The specimen comprised PBMCs, sampled from a glioma patient whose treatment included an IDH1 peptide vaccine. The TCR sequence derives from a woman in her thirties or forties with glioma. Some clones in this sample may be carry-over from other donors' samples. Read as DNA, the sequence is TGCGCCAGCAGCCTATTTCTAGCGGGAGGATCCGGGGAGCTGTTTTTT. This translates into CASSLFLAGGSGELFF.